This record concerns one TCR beta chain sequence. Antigen unknown. The entry originates in a study of T cells after yellow fever vaccination. The CDR3 is 15 amino acids. CDR1 is LGHDT and CDR2 is YNNKEL in the germline V gene (reference sequence). V was pared by 0 bases and J by 7 bases, with 13 bases between. Study findings and constraints: CD4 and CD8 compartments shared a small share of clonotypes. Subsequent to the booster, the majority of primary-vaccination clones reappeared (96% CD4, 88% CD8). Peaking faster, on day 5 versus 15, the secondary response was nonetheless weaker.

Template-switching 5'RACE yielded the TCR cDNA; a universal primer site and UMIs were added in the process. From the 5' RACE reads, TCRdb called clonotypes with MiXCR, one entry per CDR3 protein. The sample lists some 320,000 distinct CDR3 sequences, approximately 11% occurring once. V is TRBV3-1 and J is TRBJ1-5; tentatively, D is TRBD1 (6 bases). The sequenced sample was CD4+ T cells sorted from PBMCs, obtained 45 days after the yellow fever booster vaccination. The sequence came from a man younger than 35 who received the YFV17D yellow fever vaccine. The DNA for the CDR3 is TGTGCCAGCAGCCAAGAAGGGGGTGGCGGGCAGCCCCAGCATTTT. Translated: CASSQEGGGGQPQHF.